This is a list of T cell receptor beta chains from one sample in a study of T cells after yellow fever vaccination. TCRdb fed the 5' RACE reads into MiXCR, producing one record per CDR3 protein. The table has 620,000 or so distinct CDR3 sequences, around 17% seen once. The source material was PBMCs, sampled less than 6 days after the first yellow fever vaccination. All receptors come from a man between 18 and 35 years old who received the YFV17D yellow fever vaccine. Each CDR3 is given with its conserved first and last residue. D genes are given only for firm matches. Expanded clones get a size class; other rows say once, few or many, or leave the size out.

-,TRBV6-2/TRBV6-3,TRBJ2-1,13,-,TGTGCCTCGGCGACAAGCTCCTACAATGAGCAGTTCTTC,CASATSSYNEQFF
-,TRBV10-3,TRBJ2-6,17,TRBD1,TGTGCCATCAGTGAGTTTGGACAGGGGACCGGGGCCAACGTCCTGACTTTC,CAISEFGQGTGANVLTF
many,TRBV7-2,TRBJ1-1,11,-,TGTGCCAGCAGCTTAGCGCCAGAAGCTTTCTTT,CASSLAPEAFF
few,TRBV2,TRBJ1-6,15,-,TGTGCCAGCAGTGGGGGCAGGAGGGCCTATTCACCCCTCCACTTT,CASSGGRRAYSPLHF
few,TRBV5-4,TRBJ1-5,15,TRBD1,TGTGCCAGCAGCCCCAAGACAGGGGGCAGACAGCCCCAGCATTTT,CASSPKTGGRQPQHF
once,TRBV20-1,TRBJ1-5,13,TRBD1,TGCAGTGCTAGAAGACAGGGAGATCAGCCCCAGCATTTT,CSARRQGDQPQHF
few,TRBV4-2,TRBJ2-4,14,-,TGTGCCAGCACAATGGACGGAGGAGAAAACATTCAGTACTTC,CASTMDGGENIQYF
-,TRBV10-3,TRBJ2-5,12,-,TGTGCCATCAGGGACAGCCAAGAGACCCAGTACTTC,CAIRDSQETQYF
-,TRBV27,TRBJ2-2,14,TRBD1,TGTGCCACCAGGACAGGGCAAGGAGCCGGGGAGCTGTTTTTT,CATRTGQGAGELFF
-,TRBV29-1,TRBJ1-2,15,-,TGCAGCGTGATCCCCGGGACGAGAATTAACTATGGCTACACCTTC,CSVIPGTRINYGYTF
few,TRBV5-1,TRBJ1-1,15,-,TGCGCCAGCAGCTTAATATCGACAGCTAACACTGAAGCTTTCTTT,CASSLISTANTEAFF
-,TRBV4-3,TRBJ2-1,14,-,TGCGCCAGCAGTCAAGAGATAGCGGCCCATGAGCAGTTCTTC,CASSQEIAAHEQFF
few,TRBV9,TRBJ2-3,11,TRBD2,TGTGCCAGCAGCGCGGGGGGGCTCCAGTATTTT,CASSAGGLQYF
-,TRBV5-1,TRBJ2-7,15,-,TGCGCCAGCAGCGAGGACCAGCGGAGATACTACGAGCAGTACTTC,CASSEDQRRYYEQYF
-,TRBV5-4,TRBJ2-5,14,-,TGTGCCAGCAGCTTGTATGGGGCGGAGGAGACCCAGTACTTC,CASSLYGAEETQYF
few,TRBV4-2,TRBJ2-1,14,TRBD2,TGTGCCAGCAGCCGGGAGCGGGGGCGGGATGAGCAGTTCTTC,CASSRERGRDEQFF
few,TRBV4-3,TRBJ2-3,16,TRBD2,TGCGCCAGCAGCCAGGGAACTAGCGGGGAAAGAGATACGCAGTATTTT,CASSQGTSGERDTQYF
-,TRBV7-2,TRBJ2-1,13,TRBD2,TGTGCCAGCAGTCAGACTAGCGGGGGGCCGAAGTTCTTC,CASSQTSGGPKFF
few,TRBV29-1,TRBJ2-2,14,-,TGCAGCGTTGTATCGCAGGGCAGGACCGGGGAGCTGTTTTTT,CSVVSQGRTGELFF
few,TRBV7-9,TRBJ2-5,14,-,TGTGCCAGCAGCCCCCCTAGTCCGGACGAGACCCAGTACTTC,CASSPPSPDETQYF
-,TRBV19,TRBJ1-1,14,TRBD1,TGTGCCAGTAGTGTGACAGGGGGAGGTACTGAAGCTTTCTTT,CASSVTGGGTEAFF
few,TRBV5-1,TRBJ2-1,15,TRBD2,TGCGCCAGCAGCTGGGGCGGGGGAGACTACAATGAGCAGTTCTTC,CASSWGGGDYNEQFF
-,TRBV2,TRBJ2-3,12,TRBD1,TGTGCCAGCAGACTACAGGGGTTTACGCAGTATTTT,CASRLQGFTQYF
-,TRBV15,TRBJ2-5,15,-,TGTGCCACGTCCCTCCAACAGGCAGGGGTGGAGACCCAGTACTTC,CATSLQQAGVETQYF
few,TRBV2,TRBJ2-3,16,-,TGTGCCAGCAGAACCCGCGGACGCCTCCACACAGATACGCAGTATTTT,CASRTRGRLHTDTQYF
-,TRBV20-1,TRBJ2-1,13,-,TGCAGTGTCCGGCCGGGACCCTACACGGAGCAGTTCTTC,CSVRPGPYTEQFF
many,TRBV5-1,TRBJ2-5,10,-,TGCGCCAGCAGTGCCGAGACCCAGTACTTC,CASSAETQYF
-,TRBV28,TRBJ1-5,14,TRBD1,TGTGCCAGCAGTCAGGGGGGTGGCAATCAGCCCCTGCATTTT,CASSQGGGNQPLHF
-,TRBV5-1,TRBJ2-5,12,-,TGCGCCAGCAGTTGGGATTCCGAGACCCAGTACTTC,CASSWDSETQYF
few,TRBV6-2/TRBV6-3,TRBJ1-5,17,-,TGTGCCAGCAGTTACTCGATGGGGCCAGATAGGAATCAGCCCCAGCATTTT,CASSYSMGPDRNQPQHF
few,TRBV27,TRBJ1-5,14,TRBD1,TGTGCCAGCAGCCTGACAGGGGCAGTGCAGCCCCAGCATTTT,CASSLTGAVQPQHF
-,TRBV29-1,TRBJ2-4,11,-,TGCAGCGTCTCCGCGGGAAACATTCAGTACTTC,CSVSAGNIQYF
few,TRBV7-9,TRBJ1-5,17,-,TGTGCCAGCCCCAGGGAACCCGCAGGCAGGCCCCATCAGCCCCAGCATTTT,CASPREPAGRPHQPQHF
-,TRBV29-1,TRBJ2-1,14,-,TGCAGCGTTGAAGCGGGACCAAGGGGCAATGAGCAGTTCTTC,CSVEAGPRGNEQFF
few,TRBV21-1,TRBJ1-3,15,-,TGTGCCAGCAGCCGAGACAGGGGTTCAGGAAACACCATATATTTT,CASSRDRGSGNTIYF
-,TRBV5-1,TRBJ1-6,15,-,TGCGCCAGCAGCTTGGGAGGGATTGATAATTCACCCCTCCACTTT,CASSLGGIDNSPLHF
few,TRBV12-3/TRBV12-4,TRBJ1-6,12,-,TGTGCCAGCAGTTCAGCAGATTCACCCCTCCACTTT,CASSSADSPLHF
-,TRBV4-1,TRBJ1-4,15,TRBD1,TGCGCCAGCAGCGTACCGGGACAGGGTGATGAAAAACTGTTTTTT,CASSVPGQGDEKLFF
few,TRBV27,TRBJ2-1,14,-,TGTGCCAGCAGTTTATCGTTCAGGGACAATGAGCAGTTCTTC,CASSLSFRDNEQFF
-,TRBV7-8,TRBJ2-2,18,-,TGTGCCAGCAGCGTAATACAGGGTGAGGGAGCGAACACCGGGGAGCTGTTTTTT,CASSVIQGEGANTGELFF
many,TRBV6-5,TRBJ1-1,14,-,TGTGCCAGCAGTTACTCGGGGGGGCGTACTGAAGCTTTCTTT,CASSYSGGRTEAFF
few,TRBV5-1,TRBJ1-1,14,-,TGCGCCAGCAGCTTTTTTGGGGGCGAGAGTGAAGCTTTCTTT,CASSFFGGESEAFF
-,TRBV4-3,TRBJ1-1,13,-,TGCGCCAGCAGCCAAGTCCAGGGAACTGAAGCTTTCTTT,CASSQVQGTEAFF
few,TRBV7-2,TRBJ1-5,14,-,TGTGCCAGCAGCTTAGATCTGATAAATCAGCCCCAGCATTTT,CASSLDLINQPQHF
-,TRBV29-1,TRBJ1-5,15,-,TGCAGCGTCGCCCCGGGGGTGGGTAGCAATCAGCCCCAGCATTTT,CSVAPGVGSNQPQHF
-,TRBV13,TRBJ2-7,14,-,TGTGCCAGCAGCTTAACCCCATACTCCTACGAGCAGTACTTC,CASSLTPYSYEQYF
few,TRBV4-3,TRBJ2-7,15,TRBD2,TGCGCCAGCAGCCAGAGCGGGGGAAACTCCTACGAGCAGTACTTC,CASSQSGGNSYEQYF
-,TRBV19,TRBJ1-1,13,-,TGTGCCAGTAGTATGCAGGCGTACACTGAAGCTTTCTTT,CASSMQAYTEAFF
-,TRBV7-6,TRBJ2-3,17,TRBD2,TGTGCCAGCAGCCCTAGGACTAGCGGGGTTAGCACAGATACGCAGTATTTT,CASSPRTSGVSTDTQYF
few,TRBV20-1,TRBJ2-7,13,-,TGCAGTGGGGAGGCCGGGCAGTCGTACGAGCAGTACTTC,CSGEAGQSYEQYF
few,TRBV5-6,TRBJ1-1,14,TRBD1,TGTGCCAGCAGCTTGTACAGGGGGCAGGGTGAAGCTTTCTTT,CASSLYRGQGEAFF
-,TRBV20-1,TRBJ2-2,14,-,TGCAGTGCTAGCGGGGATCGGAACACCGGGGAGCTGTTTTTT,CSASGDRNTGELFF
few,TRBV5-6,TRBJ1-2,12,-,TGTGCCAGCAGTTCAGGGGATCTCGGCTACACCTTC,CASSSGDLGYTF
few,TRBV6-2/TRBV6-3,TRBJ2-3,15,TRBD2,TGTGCCAGCAGTCCTGCGGGGGACTACACAGATACGCAGTATTTT,CASSPAGDYTDTQYF
few,TRBV4-2,TRBJ2-3,16,-,TGTGCCAGCAGCCAAGAGAAACAGGGCCCAGCAGATACGCAGTATTTT,CASSQEKQGPADTQYF